The 10 T cell receptor beta chains given below trace back to one sample, sequenced in a study of shared clonotypes between healthy human individuals. The method was immunoSEQ multiplex PCR; TCRdb's version includes in-frame clones alone and lacks a portion of them. The table lists roughly 490,000 clones, less than 80% of them singletons. The specimen was PBMCs. Receptors were obtained from a woman between 40 and 55 years old in good health. Some clones in this sample may be carry-over from other donors' samples.

The genes are TRBV29-1 and TRBJ2-1; D possibly matches TRBD1 or TRBD2 (5 bases each). The germline V and J ends were trimmed by 4 bases and 5 bases, with 18 bases remaining between them. In germline, CDR1 is SQVTM, CDR2 ANQGSEA. The CDR3 extends over 15 amino acids. The CDR3 nucleotides are TGCAGCGTTGTAGTATGGGGGAATGGGCACAATGAGCAGTTCTTC. Translating it yields CSVVVWGNGHNEQFF.

This rearrangement joins TRBV19 to TRBJ2-5, with TRBD1 identical over 9 bases. Per the germline V gene, CDR1 is LNHDA and CDR2 is SQIVND (reference sequence). CDR3 length: 15 residues. The trim removed 5 bases at V and 5 bases at J, leaving 9 bases unmatched. In DNA, the CDR3 is TGTGCCAGTAGTGCGGACAGGGGATATGGGGAGACCCAGTACTTC. Amino acids: CASSADRGYGETQYF. Drawing the rest from reference TRBV19 and TRBJ2-5, the complete variable domain is DGGITQSPKYLFRKEGQNVTLSCEQNLNHDAMYWYRQDPGQGLRLIYYSQIVNDFQKGDIAEGYSVSREKKESFPLTVTSAQKNPTAFYLCASSADRGYGETQYFGPGTRLLVL.

This chain connects TRBV5-1 to TRBJ1-3; a weak D match, TRBD1 (6 bases). Germline CDR1 reads SGHRS; CDR2 reads YFSETQ. CDR3 size: 14 residues. V shed 6 bases and J shed 1 base, with 11 bases lying between them. DNA for the CDR3: TGCGCCAGCAAAACAGGGACGTCTGGAAACACCATATATTTT. Translated, it gives CASKTGTSGNTIYF.

V usage is TRBV29-1 and J usage is TRBJ2-1, with 14 bases matching TRBD2. Germline lookup yields CDR1 SQVTM and CDR2 ANQGSEA. Trimming removed 6 bases from V and 9 bases from J; junction bases left unmatched: 4. There are 13 residues in the CDR3. In DNA form, the CDR3 reads TGCAGCGTCCGACTAGCGGGAGGGGGTGAGCAGTTCTTC. This encodes CSVRLAGGGEQFF.

This clone was counted a few times. The rearrangement joins TRBV4-2 to TRBJ1-3; no reliable D call. The V end was cut by 0 bases, the J end by 4 bases, with 10 bases between. The CDR3 is 15 amino acids. The germline V gene has CDR1 LGHNA and CDR2 YNFKEQ. The CDR3 region is CASSQDEGSGNTIYF. The CDR3 DNA sequence: TGTGCCAGCAGCCAAGACGAGGGCTCGGGAAACACCATATATTTT.

This clone was observed many times. The J gene is TRBJ2-7, the V gene TRBV7-4; 8 nucleotides agree with TRBD1. Per germline, CDR1 SGHVT and CDR2 SQSDAQ. The CDR3 is 19 amino acids. The trim removed 0 bases at V and 1 base at J, leaving 14 bases unmatched. The CDR3 protein is CASSLAVRTGGLGSYEQYF. Here the CDR3 DNA reads TGTGCCAGCAGCTTAGCGGTGAGAACAGGGGGACTGGGGTCCTACGAGCAGTACTTC.

The chain recombines TRBV27 with TRBJ2-5; D may be TRBD2 (5 bases). This CDR3 comprises 14 residues. CDR1 and CDR2 from the germline V gene are MNHEY and SMNVEV (reference sequence). Trimming shortened V by 7 bases and J by 5 bases, and 17 bases separated the two germline ends. The CDR3 DNA sequence: TGTGCCAGCAACTCCGAGGGAGTTTCCGAGACCCAGTACTTC. It is translated as CASNSEGVSETQYF.

The chain joins TRBV27 to TRBJ1-3; no clear D. The CDR3 contains 12 residues. Germline CDR1 is MNHEY and CDR2 is SMNVEV (reference sequence). V lost 7 bases and J lost 0, with 4 bases in between. CDR3 nucleotide sequence: TGTGCCAGCAAAGGCTCTGGAAACACCATATATTTT. Protein sequence: CASKGSGNTIYF.

This clone was picked up one time. V and J are TRBV25-1 and TRBJ1-1; the D is unclear. CDR3 length: 15 amino acids. The V end was cut by 1 base, the J end by 6 bases, with 15 bases between. The germline V gene encodes CDR1 MGHDK and CDR2 SYGVNS. The CDR3 sequence is CASSEFVASKAEAFF. The CDR3 DNA reads TGTGCCAGCAGTGAATTTGTGGCGAGCAAGGCTGAAGCTTTCTTT.

The gene calls are TRBV6-6 and TRBJ2-7, with a weak D call TRBD2 (5 bases). The V gene lost 2 bases and the J gene lost 0 bases, with 11 bases spanning the gap. The CDR3 consists of 15 residues. From germline, CDR1 is MNHNY and CDR2 SVGAGI (reference sequence). Here the CDR3 DNA reads TGTGCCAGCAGTTACGTGGCTAGCAGCTCCTACGAGCAGTACTTC. As protein: CASSYVASSSYEQYF.